Listed below are T cell receptor beta chains from one sample, sequenced in a study of T cell responses to AZD1222 COVID-19 vaccine. Method: immunoSEQ multiplex PCR; TCRdb's copy keeps in-frame clones and lacks some. The data hold about 110,000 clones, with over 75% observed a single time. The sample was peripheral blood, taken on day 0 of AZD1222 vaccination. These receptors all stem from an adult in good health. Each CDR3 is given with its conserved first and last residue. The D gene is left open where the match is weak.

j_gene: TRBJ1-1
d_gene: TRBD1
len: 14
v_gene: TRBV9
CDR3aa: CASSSAGDSAEAFF
CDR3nt: TGTGCCAGCAGCTCCGCCGGGGACAGCGCTGAAGCTTTCTTT

j_gene: TRBJ2-3
d_gene: TRBD1
len: 18
v_gene: TRBV5-1
CDR3aa: CASSLAVVGTGVTDTQYF
CDR3nt: TGCGCCAGCAGCTTGGCCGTCGTGGGGACAGGGGTCACAGATACGCAGTATTTT

j_gene: TRBJ1-6
d_gene: .
len: 15
v_gene: TRBV11-2
CDR3aa: CASSPTGSGKSPLHF
CDR3nt: TGTGCCAGCAGTCCGACAGGCTCAGGAAAGTCACCCCTCCACTTT

j_gene: TRBJ1-1
d_gene: TRBD1
len: 16
v_gene: TRBV30
CDR3aa: CAWSWDRGFLGTEAFF
CDR3nt: TGTGCCTGGAGTTGGGACAGGGGTTTCTTAGGCACTGAAGCTTTCTTT

j_gene: TRBJ1-1
d_gene: .
len: 15
v_gene: TRBV19
CDR3aa: CASSISGHKNTEAFF
CDR3nt: TGTGCCAGTAGTATCTCGGGACACAAGAACACTGAAGCTTTCTTT

j_gene: TRBJ2-5
d_gene: .
len: 18
v_gene: TRBV2
CDR3aa: CASSPGDLAMGRQETQYF
CDR3nt: TGTGCCAGCAGTCCCGGTGATCTAGCGATGGGAAGGCAAGAGACCCAGTACTTC

j_gene: TRBJ1-1
d_gene: .
len: 10
v_gene: TRBV2
CDR3aa: CASRRGDAFF
CDR3nt: TGTGCCAGCCGGCGGGGGGACGCTTTCTTT

j_gene: TRBJ2-7
d_gene: .
len: 13
v_gene: TRBV19
CDR3aa: CASSRSGTNEQYF
CDR3nt: TGTGCCAGTAGTAGGTCAGGAACCAACGAGCAGTACTTC

j_gene: TRBJ2-3
d_gene: .
len: 17
v_gene: TRBV11-3
CDR3aa: CASSPFYPGYSTDTQYF
CDR3nt: TGTGCCAGCAGCCCCTTTTACCCCGGATATAGCACAGATACGCAGTATTTT

j_gene: TRBJ2-7
d_gene: TRBD2
len: 16
v_gene: TRBV5-1
CDR3aa: CASSLGASGGSYEQYF
CDR3nt: TGCGCCAGCAGCTTAGGGGCTAGCGGGGGGTCTTACGAGCAGTACTTC